The clone carrying this T cell receptor beta chain has just a few counts. Its target is not known. The data are from a study of STAT5B mutations in CD4+ large granular lymphocyte leukemia. Study summary: Among healthy controls, a particular HLA allele went with more CDR3 'QG' motifs. Findings and limits, study-wide: Top patient clones used TRBV06 genes more often: 8/27 versus 2/35 in controls.

As originally analysed: A productive frequency of 2.59 x 10-5 was the lowest detectable. Sequencing used immunoSEQ multiplex PCR; TCRdb keeps in-frame clones, though not all of them. D and trimming come from the DNA, and the V and J calls and clone size come from that table. The sample carries approximately 52,000 clones, 70% recorded once. Per germline, CDR1 MGHRA and CDR2 YSYEKL. The V gene lost 0 bases and the J gene lost 3 bases, with 9 bases spanning the gap. This CDR3 contains 15 residues. This clonotype was obtained from a human donor in good health. V and J are TRBV4-1 and TRBJ1-5; unclear D gene. The specimen sequenced was CD4+ T cells from blood buffy coats. Written as DNA, the CDR3 is TGCGCCAGCAGCCAAGATGTTGGGTACAATCAGCCCCAGCATTTT. Residues: CASSQDVGYNQPQHF.